Listed here are 23 T cell receptor beta chains from one sample, sequenced in a study of OX40 agonist ivuxolimab in advanced cancers. TCRdb's copy holds only in-frame clones and misses some; the assay was immunoSEQ multiplex PCR. The sample lists about 36,000 clones, under 85% seen once, with about 13% in the top ten. This specimen was CD4+ or CD8+ T cells sorted from blood, taken in a trial of the OX40 agonist ivuxolimab. These receptors came from an adult with an advanced solid tumor such as melanoma, head and neck, liver or kidney cancer.

This chain links TRBV7-9 with TRBJ2-1, with D unclear. The CDR3 has 15 amino acids. Trimming shortened V by 5 bases and J by 3 bases, and 14 bases separated the two germline ends. Germline CDR1 reads SEHNR; CDR2 reads FQNEAQ (reference sequence). CDR3: CASSPPGAHYNEQFF. The CDR3 DNA reads as TGTGCCAGCAGCCCCCCCGGAGCTCACTACAATGAGCAGTTCTTC.

The chain employs TRBV5-6 and TRBJ2-3, with 9 bases matching TRBD2. There are 16 residues in the CDR3. CDR1 is SGHDT and CDR2 is YYEEEE in the germline V gene. V shed 3 bases, J shed 4 bases, and the junction held 9 bases outside the gene matches. CDR3 sequence (DNA): TGTGCCAGCAGCTCTCTAGCGGGGTCGTTCTCAGATACGCAGTATTTT. It specifies CASSSLAGSFSDTQYF.

V gene TRBV7-9 combines with J gene TRBJ2-1; D is unresolved. Between the trimmed V and J ends, which lost 3 bases and 6 bases, there was a span of 6 bases. This CDR3 is built from 12 residues. Germline V gene data show CDR1 as SEHNR and CDR2 as FQNEAQ (reference sequence). The CDR3 protein is CASSFSRNEQFF. The CDR3 DNA is TGTGCCAGCAGCTTTTCCCGCAATGAGCAGTTCTTC.

In its sample, this clone is medium-sized. V usage is TRBV23-1 and J usage is TRBJ1-5, with a weak D call TRBD1 (5 bases). TRBV23-1 is treated as an ORF (open reading frame) with a function not yet certain. Trimming took 4 bases from V and 5 from J, leaving 18 bases between them. The CDR3 is 16 residues long. CDR3 sequence reads: CASSRPSRVSYQPQHF. Here the CDR3 DNA reads TGCGCCAGCAGTCGCCCCTCCAGGGTCTCCTATCAGCCCCAGCATTTT.

This chain uses TRBV30 with TRBJ2-7, with 11 bases aligning to TRBD1. This CDR3 is built from 15 residues. J lost 6 bases, V lost 4 bases, and 11 bases had no gene match. CDR1 is GTSNPN, CDR2 SVGIG, per germline (reference sequence). The CDR3 protein is CAWTVRTGGSGEQYF. The CDR3 region has the DNA TGTGCCTGGACTGTACGGACAGGGGGCAGTGGCGAGCAGTACTTC.

CDR3 DNA: TGTGCCAGCAGTGACGCTAGCGCCCAAGAGACCCAGTACTTC. Translation: CASSDASAQETQYF. This sequence joins TRBV2 and TRBJ2-5; D may be TRBD2 (6 bases). Per the germline V gene, CDR1 is SNHLY and CDR2 is FYNNEI. With 3 bases removed from V and 1 base from J, the gap between germline ends came to 9 bases. CDR3 length: 14 residues.

This clone was seen a handful of times. This chain joins TRBV18 and TRBJ1-1; D is unclear. CDR1 is KGHSH, CDR2 LQKENI, per germline. V gave up 4 bases and J gave up 4 bases, with 7 bases separating them. This CDR3 contains 12 residues. CDR3: CASSQAGTEAFF. CDR3 in DNA: TGTGCCAGCTCACAGGCGGGCACTGAAGCTTTCTTT.

The chain carries TRBV5-4 and TRBJ1-6, with a weak D call TRBD1 (5 bases). The CDR3 extends over 15 amino acids. The germline V gene has CDR1 SGHNT and CDR2 YYREEE (reference sequence). V shed 4 bases and J shed 10 bases, with 18 bases lying between them. The CDR3 bases are TGTGCCAGCAGCCCCGGGGGAGTCCGGGGCTCACCCCTCCACTTT. It is translated as CASSPGGVRGSPLHF.

The V and J genes are TRBV5-5 and TRBJ1-2, with D tentatively TRBD1 (6 bases). Germline V gene lookup returns CDR1 SGHKS and CDR2 YYEKEE (reference sequence). V lost 1 base to trimming and J lost 1 base, with 8 bases between them. This CDR3 has 14 amino acids. DNA for the CDR3: TGTGCCAGCAGCTTGACAGGGCGTAACTATGGCTACACCTTC. Amino acids: CASSLTGRNYGYTF.

The genes are TRBV4-2 and TRBJ1-2; D perhaps matches TRBD1 (5 bases). The germline V gene encodes CDR1 LGHNA and CDR2 YNFKEQ. This CDR3 comprises 15 residues. V lost 4 bases and J lost 4, with 16 bases in between. The CDR3 is CASSLPTGTAYGYTF. The CDR3 DNA reads TGTGCCAGCAGCCTTCCGACCGGGACGGCCTATGGCTACACCTTC.

The chain is built from TRBV4-2 and TRBJ1-1, with TRBD1 identical over 9 bases. CDR3 length: 16 amino acids. Germline V gives CDR1 LGHNA, CDR2 YNFKEQ. With V trimmed by 4 bases and J by 5 bases, 11 bases remained unmatched. The CDR3 coding sequence is TGTGCCAGCAGCCCCCGATCGTCGGACAGGGGAACTGAAGCTTTCTTT. It codes for CASSPRSSDRGTEAFF.

The chain recombines TRBV2 with TRBJ1-1; D gene ambiguous. Germline V lookup: CDR1 SNHLY, CDR2 FYNNEI. This CDR3 is 14 amino acids long. V gave up 6 bases and J gave up 5 bases, with 16 bases separating them. DNA for the CDR3: TGTGCCAGCAGGGGATCGGGGAGGGAAACTGAAGCTTTCTTT. This encodes CASRGSGRETEAFF. The variable domain in full, with the rest retrieved from reference TRBV2 and TRBJ1-1, is EPEVTQTPSHQVTQMGQEVILRCVPISNHLYFYWYRQILGQKVEFLVSFYNNEISEKSEIFDDQFSVERPDGSNFTLKIRSTKLEDSAMYFCASRGSGRETEAFFGQGTRLTVV.

V is TRBV7-9 and J is TRBJ2-1, with D possibly being TRBD1 or TRBD2 (6 bases each). Germline assignment: CDR1 SEHNR and CDR2 FQNEAQ (reference sequence). Trimming stripped 5 bases from V and 0 bases from J, with 14 bases between. The CDR3 is made up of 16 amino acids. Here the CDR3 reads CASSPGGIGSYNEQFF. The CDR3 DNA is TGTGCCAGCAGCCCCGGGGGCATAGGCTCCTACAATGAGCAGTTCTTC.

This sequence joins TRBV13 and TRBJ1-6, with D possibly being TRBD1 (6 bases). CDR3 length: 17 residues. Trimming cost V 4 bases and J 5 bases, with 18 bases left between them. The germline CDR1 and CDR2 sequences are PRHDT and FYEKMQ (reference sequence). In DNA, the CDR3 is TGTGCCAGCAGCTCAGACAACAGGGTGGCCGATAATTCACCCCTCCACTTT. This encodes CASSSDNRVADNSPLHF.

This clone has a handful of counts. This chain connects TRBV4-1 to TRBJ1-1; D gene ambiguous. The CDR3 is 13 amino acids. V shed 5 bases and J shed 5 bases, with 12 bases lying between them. The germline gives CDR1 MGHRA, CDR2 YSYEKL. The CDR3: CASSSPPETEAFF. As DNA, the CDR3 is TGCGCCAGCAGCTCCCCCCCGGAGACTGAAGCTTTCTTT.

The gene calls are TRBV2 and TRBJ1-6; D gene unclear. The germline V gene encodes CDR1 SNHLY and CDR2 FYNNEI. Trimming left V 4 bases short and J 6 bases short, with 10 bases between. This CDR3 has 14 residues. The CDR3 nucleotides are TGTGCCAGCAGTGTGGGTGATATTAATTCACCCCTCCACTTT. Amino acid sequence: CASSVGDINSPLHF.

This chain links TRBV6-1 with TRBJ1-3; D remains unclear. This CDR3 comprises 17 residues. Germline CDR1 and CDR2: MNHNS and SASEGT. The germline V and J ends were trimmed by 0 bases and 0 bases, with 12 bases remaining between them. The CDR3 loop is CASSEAPQILSGNTIYF. In DNA, the CDR3 is TGTGCCAGCAGTGAAGCCCCTCAGATCCTCTCTGGAAACACCATATATTTT.

This chain links TRBV7-2 with TRBJ2-5, with 7 nucleotides matching TRBD1. In germline, CDR1 is SGHTA, CDR2 FQGNSA. This CDR3 has 15 amino acids. V was pared by 4 bases and J by 4 bases, with 9 bases of the junction left unmatched. CDR3 bases: TGTGCCAGCAGCTCCGGGACAGCAAGGGGAGAGACCCAGTACTTC. This codes for CASSSGTARGETQYF.

This clone was recorded a few times. The V gene is TRBV25-1, the J gene TRBJ2-1, with D uncertain. The CDR3 totals 12 residues. Germline values: CDR1 MGHDK, CDR2 SYGVNS. Trimming removed 7 bases at V and 0 bases at J, with 4 bases between. CDR3: CASTGSYNEQFF. Here the CDR3 DNA reads TGTGCCAGCACAGGCTCCTACAATGAGCAGTTCTTC.

The V and J genes are TRBV4-1 and TRBJ2-7; 8 nucleotides match TRBD1. The junction had 7 bases not matched to a gene; V was cut back by 3 bases and J by 3 bases. Germline loops: CDR1 MGHRA, CDR2 YSYEKL. The CDR3 loop spans 15 amino acids. CDR3 nucleotide sequence: TGCGCCAGCAGCCACCAGCAGGGGGCAATCTACGAGCAGTACTTC. This encodes CASSHQQGAIYEQYF.

This clone was recorded only once. The chain employs TRBV15 and TRBJ1-6, with D perhaps matching TRBD1 (5 bases). V lost 0 bases, J lost 9 bases, and 15 bases lay in between. From germline, CDR1 is LNHNV and CDR2 YYDKDF (reference sequence). The CDR3 sequence is 16 residues long. The CDR3 coding sequence is TGTGCCACCAGCAGAGATCCTGGCCAGGGCGGTTCACCCCTCCACTTT. Protein: CATSRDPGQGGSPLHF.

The chain joins TRBV27 to TRBJ2-1; the match to TRBD2 covers 8 bases. V dropped 5 bases and J dropped 2; count of bases not matched to a gene: 5. The CDR3 totals 15 residues. Germline CDR1 reads MNHEY; CDR2 reads SMNVEV (reference sequence). The CDR3: CASSAIAGPYNEQFF. The DNA of the CDR3 is TGTGCCAGCAGTGCCATAGCGGGGCCCTACAATGAGCAGTTCTTC.

The chain employs TRBV7-3 and TRBJ2-1; possibly TRBD2 for D (6 bases). From germline, CDR1 is SGHTA and CDR2 FQGTGA. V gave up 1 base and J gave up 6 bases, with 16 bases separating them. The CDR3 is 16 amino acids. Written as DNA, the CDR3 is TGTGCCAGCAGCTTAAGTGGAGGGACCACAACCAATGAGCAGTTCTTC. Protein sequence: CASSLSGGTTTNEQFF.